These T cell receptor beta chains were read from a single sample in a study of molecular identifiers for immune sequencing clone quantification. TCRdb independently ran MiXCR on the PCR reads; one entry per CDR3 protein. The sample lists more than 300,000 distinct CDR3 sequences, 20% to 25% occurring once. The sequencing sample was made of naive CD8+ T cells from blood, with Jurkat cell RNA spiked in. These receptors came from a human donor in good health. Some libraries in this study had Jurkat cell RNA spiked in. Both conserved end residues are part of each CDR3. The D gene is left open where the match is weak. Rows give clone size only sometimes, using once, few, many, or a class for an expanded clone.

CDR3aa: CASSQDLGHNYGYTF
CDR3nt: TGCGCCAGCAGCCAAGATTTGGGACACAACTATGGCTACACCTTC
abundance: few
v_gene: TRBV4-3
j_gene: TRBJ1-2
d_gene: NA

CDR3aa: CAISESASLTGELFF
CDR3nt: TGTGCCATCAGTGAGTCGGCTAGCCTTACCGGGGAGCTGTTTTTT
abundance: NA
v_gene: TRBV10-3
j_gene: TRBJ2-2
d_gene: NA

CDR3aa: CASSQDRGTPWSYEQYF
CDR3nt: TGTGCCAGCAGCCAAGATCGTGGGACACCCTGGTCCTACGAGCAGTACTTC
abundance: NA
v_gene: TRBV4-2
j_gene: TRBJ2-7
d_gene: NA

CDR3aa: CASSSAEGAFQETQYF
CDR3nt: TGTGCCAGCAGTTCCGCGGAGGGGGCGTTTCAAGAGACCCAGTACTTC
abundance: many
v_gene: TRBV28
j_gene: TRBJ2-5
d_gene: NA

CDR3aa: CASSQDRGRSYGYTF
CDR3nt: TGCGCCAGCAGCCAGGACAGGGGACGGTCCTATGGCTACACCTTC
abundance: many
v_gene: TRBV4-1
j_gene: TRBJ1-2
d_gene: TRBD1

CDR3aa: CATSRGGAGRTDTQYF
CDR3nt: TGTGCCACCAGCAGAGGGGGGGCAGGACGCACAGATACGCAGTATTTT
abundance: few
v_gene: TRBV15
j_gene: TRBJ2-3
d_gene: NA

CDR3aa: CSMDRGHTEAFF
CDR3nt: TGCAGTATGGACAGGGGGCATACTGAAGCTTTCTTT
abundance: many
v_gene: TRBV20-1
j_gene: TRBJ1-1
d_gene: TRBD1

CDR3aa: CAIGVGQGNTGELLF
CDR3nt: NA
abundance: NA
v_gene: TRBV10-3
j_gene: TRBJ2-2
d_gene: NA

CDR3aa: CASRPGPRTDTQYF
CDR3nt: TGTGCCAGCAGACCTGGACCTCGCACAGATACGCAGTATTTT
abundance: many
v_gene: TRBV5-6
j_gene: TRBJ2-3
d_gene: NA

CDR3aa: CASSVPWTETSTDTQYF
CDR3nt: TGTGCCAGCAGTGTTCCCTGGACAGAGACGAGCACAGATACGCAGTATTTT
abundance: NA
v_gene: TRBV2
j_gene: TRBJ2-3
d_gene: NA

CDR3aa: CASSLRQNYSYEQYF
CDR3nt: TGTGCCAGCAGCTTACGACAGAATTACTCCTACGAGCAGTACTTC
abundance: NA
v_gene: TRBV7-9
j_gene: TRBJ2-7
d_gene: NA

CDR3aa: CASMGDLGETQYF
CDR3nt: TGTGCCAGCATGGGGGACCTTGGGGAGACCCAGTACTTC
abundance: many
v_gene: TRBV28
j_gene: TRBJ2-5
d_gene: NA

CDR3aa: CASSLPSSGSPDTQYF
CDR3nt: TGCGCCAGCAGCCTACCATCTAGCGGGAGCCCAGATACGCAGTATTTT
abundance: NA
v_gene: TRBV4-3
j_gene: TRBJ2-3
d_gene: TRBD2

CDR3aa: CASEGLLYEQYF
CDR3nt: TGTGCCAGCGAGGGACTGCTCTACGAGCAGTACTTC
abundance: many
v_gene: TRBV2
j_gene: TRBJ2-7
d_gene: NA

CDR3aa: CSVTLPGTGNTPEAFF
CDR3nt: TGCAGTGTTACCCTCCCCGGGACAGGAAACACCCCTGAAGCTTTCTTT
abundance: many
v_gene: TRBV20-1
j_gene: TRBJ1-1
d_gene: TRBD1

CDR3aa: CASSSNPMLQNTEAFF
CDR3nt: TGTGCCAGCAGTTCGAACCCGATGCTACAGAACACTGAAGCTTTCTTT
abundance: NA
v_gene: TRBV5-5
j_gene: TRBJ1-1
d_gene: NA

CDR3aa: CASSQEIEANYGYTF
CDR3nt: TGCGCCAGCAGCCAAGAGATTGAGGCTAACTATGGCTACACCTTC
abundance: many
v_gene: TRBV4-1
j_gene: TRBJ1-2
d_gene: NA

CDR3aa: CASSEGREPTDTQYF
CDR3nt: TGTGCCAGCAGTGAGGGGCGGGAGCCCACAGATACGCAGTATTTT
abundance: many
v_gene: TRBV25-1
j_gene: TRBJ2-3
d_gene: TRBD2

CDR3aa: CASSQDSLDTNTQYF
CDR3nt: TGCGCCAGCAGCCAAGATAGCTTGGACACCAATACGCAGTATTTT
abundance: many
v_gene: TRBV4-3
j_gene: TRBJ2-3
d_gene: NA

CDR3aa: CASSQDSGGADEQFF
CDR3nt: TGTGCCAGCAGCCAAGACAGCGGGGGGGCAGATGAGCAGTTCTTC
abundance: NA
v_gene: TRBV3-1
j_gene: TRBJ2-1
d_gene: TRBD2

CDR3aa: CASSQVLGSSYEQYF
CDR3nt: TGTGCCAGCAGCCAAGTACTCGGGAGCTCCTACGAGCAGTACTTC
abundance: few
v_gene: TRBV3-1
j_gene: TRBJ2-7
d_gene: NA

CDR3aa: CASSAQGSSYEQYF
CDR3nt: TGTGCCAGTAGTGCACAGGGGAGCTCCTACGAGCAGTACTTC
abundance: few
v_gene: TRBV19
j_gene: TRBJ2-7
d_gene: TRBD1

CDR3aa: CASSSGSGGPSYEQYF
CDR3nt: TGTGCCAGCAGCTCCGGAAGCGGGGGCCCTTCCTACGAGCAGTACTTC
abundance: NA
v_gene: TRBV7-9
j_gene: TRBJ2-7
d_gene: TRBD2

CDR3aa: CASSFLTDTQYF
CDR3nt: TGTGCCAGCAGCTTCCTCACAGATACGCAGTATTTT
abundance: many
v_gene: TRBV7-2
j_gene: TRBJ2-3
d_gene: NA

CDR3aa: CASSRQRTDTQYF
CDR3nt: TGTGCCAGCAGTCGACAACGCACAGATACGCAGTATTTT
abundance: many
v_gene: TRBV12-3/TRBV12-4
j_gene: TRBJ2-3
d_gene: NA

CDR3aa: CASSYPGTSGSSSYNEQFF
CDR3nt: TGTGCCAGCAGCTATCCTGGGACTAGCGGGAGCAGCTCCTACAATGAGCAGTTCTTC
abundance: many
v_gene: TRBV7-2
j_gene: TRBJ2-1
d_gene: TRBD2

CDR3aa: CSAQERVSTFQPQHF
CDR3nt: TGCAGTGCTCAGGAGAGGGTATCGACCTTTCAGCCCCAGCATTTT
abundance: many
v_gene: TRBV20-1
j_gene: TRBJ1-5
d_gene: NA

CDR3aa: CASSQKTGLWPQHF
CDR3nt: TGTGCCAGTAGTCAGAAGACGGGTCTGTGGCCCCAGCATTTT
abundance: few
v_gene: TRBV19
j_gene: TRBJ1-5
d_gene: NA

CDR3aa: CSAFPARSTEAFF
CDR3nt: TGCAGCGCTTTCCCCGCCAGGAGCACTGAAGCTTTCTTT
abundance: many
v_gene: TRBV29-1
j_gene: TRBJ1-1
d_gene: NA

CDR3aa: CASSYSAGGLDTQYF
CDR3nt: TGTGCCAGCAGTTACTCAGCGGGAGGGTTAGATACGCAGTATTTT
abundance: NA
v_gene: TRBV6-5
j_gene: TRBJ2-3
d_gene: TRBD2

CDR3aa: CASSSSDRGLPEAQHF
CDR3nt: TGCGCCAGCAGCAGTAGTGACAGGGGGCTGCCGGAGGCCCAGCATTTT
abundance: few
v_gene: TRBV10-2
j_gene: TRBJ1-5
d_gene: TRBD1

CDR3aa: CASSFLIRDREFSGELFF
CDR3nt: TGTGCCAGCAGCTTTTTAATCCGGGACAGGGAATTTTCCGGGGAGCTGTTTTTT
abundance: few
v_gene: TRBV7-8
j_gene: TRBJ2-2
d_gene: TRBD1

CDR3aa: CASSVSRGLETQYF
CDR3nt: TGCGCCAGCAGTGTCTCGCGGGGATTAGAGACCCAGTACTTC
abundance: NA
v_gene: TRBV5-1
j_gene: TRBJ2-5
d_gene: NA

CDR3aa: CASSQKQGLAVFQETQYF
CDR3nt: TGTGCCAGCAGCCAGAAGCAGGGACTAGCGGTGTTTCAAGAGACCCAGTACTTC
abundance: few
v_gene: TRBV3-1
j_gene: TRBJ2-5
d_gene: TRBD2

CDR3aa: CASSPGWPGYEQYF
CDR3nt: TGTGCCAGCAGTCCCGGGTGGCCTGGCTACGAGCAGTACTTC
abundance: few
v_gene: TRBV6-2/TRBV6-3
j_gene: TRBJ2-7
d_gene: NA

CDR3aa: CASSQAPKWGQANTGELFF
CDR3nt: TGTGCCAGCAGCCAAGCCCCTAAGTGGGGACAGGCTAACACCGGGGAGCTGTTTTTT
abundance: few
v_gene: TRBV14
j_gene: TRBJ2-2
d_gene: TRBD1

CDR3aa: CASSQAQGAGSPLHF
CDR3nt: TGTGCCAGCAGCCAAGCGCAGGGGGCTGGATCACCCCTCCACTTT
abundance: NA
v_gene: TRBV14
j_gene: TRBJ1-6
d_gene: TRBD1

CDR3aa: CASSWTGGEQYF
CDR3nt: TGTGCCAGCAGCTGGACAGGGGGCGAGCAGTACTTC
abundance: many
v_gene: TRBV5-5
j_gene: TRBJ2-7
d_gene: TRBD1

CDR3aa: CASSQDRGRTEAFF
CDR3nt: TGTGCCAGCAGTCAAGACAGGGGACGCACTGAAGCTTTCTTT
abundance: many
v_gene: TRBV6-5
j_gene: TRBJ1-1
d_gene: TRBD1

CDR3aa: CASSSYQEPNEKLFF
CDR3nt: TGTGCCAGCAGTTCATATCAGGAGCCTAATGAAAAACTGTTTTTT
abundance: NA
v_gene: TRBV12-3/TRBV12-4
j_gene: TRBJ1-4
d_gene: NA

CDR3aa: CASSLFKREAYDEQFF
CDR3nt: TGTGCCAGCAGCTTATTTAAGCGGGAGGCTTACGATGAGCAGTTCTTC
abundance: NA
v_gene: TRBV11-2
j_gene: TRBJ2-1
d_gene: TRBD2

CDR3aa: CATSRGTDSNQPQHF
CDR3nt: TGTGCCACCAGCAGAGGGACAGATAGCAATCAGCCCCAGCATTTT
abundance: many
v_gene: TRBV15
j_gene: TRBJ1-5
d_gene: NA

CDR3aa: CAIKRDDSNSYTPLHF
CDR3nt: TGTGCCATCAAAAGGGATGACAGCAACAGTTATACACCCCTCCACTTT
abundance: NA
v_gene: TRBV10-3
j_gene: TRBJ1-6
d_gene: NA

CDR3aa: CATETSEGWNYEQYF
CDR3nt: TGTGCCACCGAGACTAGCGAGGGGTGGAACTACGAGCAGTACTTC
abundance: few
v_gene: TRBV10-3
j_gene: TRBJ2-7
d_gene: TRBD2

CDR3aa: CASSLLGELGNQPQHF
CDR3nt: TGTGCCAGCTCACTTCTAGGGGAGCTGGGCAATCAGCCCCAGCATTTT
abundance: many
v_gene: TRBV18
j_gene: TRBJ1-5
d_gene: NA